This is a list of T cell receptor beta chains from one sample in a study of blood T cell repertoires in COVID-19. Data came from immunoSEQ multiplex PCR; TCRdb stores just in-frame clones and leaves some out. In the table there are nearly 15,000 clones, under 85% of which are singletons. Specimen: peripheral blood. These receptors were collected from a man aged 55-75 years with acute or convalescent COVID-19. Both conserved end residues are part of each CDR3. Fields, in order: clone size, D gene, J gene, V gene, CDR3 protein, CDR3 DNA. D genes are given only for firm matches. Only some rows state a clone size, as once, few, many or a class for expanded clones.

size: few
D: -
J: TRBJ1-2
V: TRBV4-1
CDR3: CASSPTGSVGDYGYTF
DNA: TGCGCCAGCAGCCCTACCGGGTCGGTAGGGGACTATGGCTACACCTTC

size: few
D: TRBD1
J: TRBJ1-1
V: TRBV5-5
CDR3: CASSPRDRAPQAFF
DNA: TGTGCCAGCAGCCCGCGGGACAGGGCACCGCAAGCTTTCTTT

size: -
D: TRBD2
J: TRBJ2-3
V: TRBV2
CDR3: CASEPSGGTDTQYF
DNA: TGTGCCAGCGAACCTAGCGGGGGCACAGATACGCAGTATTTT

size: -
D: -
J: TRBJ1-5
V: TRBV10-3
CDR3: CAISDLEGPQHF
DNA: TGTGCCATCAGTGACTTGGAGGGGCCCCAGCATTTT

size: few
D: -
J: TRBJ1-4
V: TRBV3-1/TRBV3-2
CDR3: CASSQDQTDDNEKLFF
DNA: TGTGCCAGCAGTCAAGACCAGACAGATGATAATGAAAAACTGTTTTTT

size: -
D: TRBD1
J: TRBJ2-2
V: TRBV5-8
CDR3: CASSSWGPDRGKVYTGELFF
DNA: TGTGCCAGCAGCTCCTGGGGCCCGGACAGGGGCAAAGTATACACCGGGGAGCTGTTTTTT

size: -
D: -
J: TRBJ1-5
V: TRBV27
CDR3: CASSSSGTLSNQPQHF
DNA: TGTGCCAGCAGTTCTTCCGGGACACTAAGCAATCAGCCCCAGCATTTT

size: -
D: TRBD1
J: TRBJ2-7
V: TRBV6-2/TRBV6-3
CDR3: CASSPRDRASHEQYF
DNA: TGTGCCAGCAGTCCCCGGGACAGGGCTTCCCACGAGCAGTACTTC

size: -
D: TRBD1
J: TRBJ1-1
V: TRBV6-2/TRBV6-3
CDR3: CASSHRGHTEAFF
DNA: TGTGCCAGCAGTCACAGGGGACACACTGAAGCTTTCTTT

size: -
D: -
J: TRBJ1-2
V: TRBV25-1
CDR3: CASSGWTATNYGYTF
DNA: TGTGCCAGCAGTGGATGGACAGCGACCAACTATGGCTACACCTTC

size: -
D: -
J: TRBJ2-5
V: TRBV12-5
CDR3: CASGWGGIPETQYF
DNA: TGTGCTAGTGGTTGGGGCGGGATCCCGGAGACCCAGTACTTC

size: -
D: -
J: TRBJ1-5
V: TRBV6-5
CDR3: CASSTVHSNQPQHF
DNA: TGTGCCAGCAGCACGGTTCATAGCAATCAGCCCCAGCATTTT

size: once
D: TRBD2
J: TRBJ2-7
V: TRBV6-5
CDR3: CASSTTTSGTYEQYF
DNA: TGTGCCAGCAGTACGACGACTAGCGGGACCTACGAGCAGTACTTC

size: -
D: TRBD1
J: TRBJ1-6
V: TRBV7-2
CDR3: CASSFNRGPDSPLHF
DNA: TGTGCCAGCAGCTTTAACAGGGGTCCCGATTCACCCCTCCACTTT

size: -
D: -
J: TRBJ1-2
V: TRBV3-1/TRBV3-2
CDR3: CASSQDGASYGYTF
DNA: TGTGCCAGCAGCCAAGATGGGGCCAGCTATGGCTACACCTTC

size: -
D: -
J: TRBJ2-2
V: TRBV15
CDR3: CATSRGGGNTGELFF
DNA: TGTGCCACCAGCAGAGGGGGAGGGAACACCGGGGAGCTGTTTTTT

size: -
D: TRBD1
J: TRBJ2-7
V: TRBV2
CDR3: CASSEPGQGAGEQYF
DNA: TGTGCCAGCAGTGAGCCGGGACAGGGGGCGGGCGAGCAGTACTTC

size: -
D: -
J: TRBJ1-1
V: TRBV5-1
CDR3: CASSLGHRNTEAFF
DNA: TGCGCCAGCAGCCTAGGACATCGGAACACTGAAGCTTTCTTT

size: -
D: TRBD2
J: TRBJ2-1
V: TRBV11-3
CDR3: CASSTSGRDNEQFF
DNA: TGTGCCAGCAGCACTAGCGGCAGAGACAATGAGCAGTTCTTC

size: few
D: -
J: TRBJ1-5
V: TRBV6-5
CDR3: CASRGAGNQPQHF
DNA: TGTGCCAGCCGAGGTGCGGGAAATCAGCCCCAGCATTTT

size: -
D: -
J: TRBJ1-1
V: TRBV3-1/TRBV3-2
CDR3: CASSQAGEAFF
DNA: TGTGCCAGCAGCCAAGCCGGTGAAGCTTTCTTT

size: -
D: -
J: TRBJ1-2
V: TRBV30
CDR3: CAWRAGTKGSAKFYGYTF
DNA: TGTGCCTGGAGGGCGGGGACCAAGGGAAGTGCCAAATTCTATGGCTACACCTTC

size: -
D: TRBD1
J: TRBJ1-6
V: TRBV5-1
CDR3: CASSPQGVNSPLHF
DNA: TGCGCCAGCAGCCCCCAGGGGGTAAATTCACCCCTCCACTTT

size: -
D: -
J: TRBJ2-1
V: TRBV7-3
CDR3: CASSSRGDSSYNEQFF
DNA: TGTGCCAGCAGCTCGCGGGGGGACAGCTCCTACAATGAGCAGTTCTTC

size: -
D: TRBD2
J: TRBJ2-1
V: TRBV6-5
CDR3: CASNPYSGSINEQFF
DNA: TGTGCCAGCAACCCGTATAGCGGGAGCATCAATGAGCAGTTCTTC

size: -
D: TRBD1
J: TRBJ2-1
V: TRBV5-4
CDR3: CASSLRFLGQGHEQFF
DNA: TGTGCCAGCAGCTTGAGGTTTTTGGGACAGGGGCATGAGCAGTTCTTC

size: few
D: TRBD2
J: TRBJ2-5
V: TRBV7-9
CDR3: CASSSLPGLAGGPGETQYF
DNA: TGTGCCAGCAGCTCCCTTCCGGGACTAGCGGGAGGGCCGGGTGAGACCCAGTACTTC

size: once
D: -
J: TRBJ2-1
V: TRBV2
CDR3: CASSEASRGEQFF
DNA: TGTGCCAGCAGTGAAGCGTCCCGCGGTGAGCAGTTCTTC

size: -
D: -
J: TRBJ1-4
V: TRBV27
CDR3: CASKEAGGREKLFF
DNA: TGTGCCAGCAAGGAGGCGGGAGGAAGGGAAAAACTGTTTTTT

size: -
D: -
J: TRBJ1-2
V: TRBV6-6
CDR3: CASSYSPDSINYGYTF
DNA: TGTGCCAGCAGTTACTCTCCCGATAGTATCAACTATGGCTACACCTTC

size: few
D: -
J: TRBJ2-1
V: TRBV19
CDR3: CASSPTSFPHNEQFF
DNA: TGTGCCAGTAGTCCTACTAGTTTCCCCCACAATGAGCAGTTCTTC

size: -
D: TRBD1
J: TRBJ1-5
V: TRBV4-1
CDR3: CASSQELGQLNQPQHF
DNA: TGCGCCAGCAGCCAAGAACTGGGACAGCTAAATCAGCCCCAGCATTTT

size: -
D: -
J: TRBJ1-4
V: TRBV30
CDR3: CATEGADREKLFF
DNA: TGTGCCACCGAAGGAGCGGATCGCGAAAAACTGTTTTTT